Reported below is one TCR beta chain. What it binds is unknown. Assay: immunoSEQ multiplex PCR; the TCRdb copy retains only in-frame clones and omits some. The sample lists over 150,000 clones, more than 70% occurring once. These data belong to a study of cytomegalovirus exposure and HLA in healthy donors. Study context: The 110 or so validation repertoires used a platform that matched the one used for the 500 to 700 first-cohort repertoires, as a later analysis reported. Study conclusions and caveats: There were around 160 TCR beta chains listed as cytomegalovirus-associated.

CDR3 size: 16 residues. CDR1 is PRHDT and CDR2 is FYEKMQ in the germline V gene (reference sequence). V was pared by 2 bases and J by 7 bases, with 11 bases of the junction left unmatched. The V gene is TRBV13, the J gene TRBJ2-7, with 10 bases aligning to TRBD1. The TCR comes from a human donor in good health. Input material: PBMCs. The CDR3 DNA follows: TGTGCCAGCAGCTTACGTCGACAGGGGGCGTTCGATGAGCAGTACTTC. Encoded protein: CASSLRRQGAFDEQYF.